These 27 T cell receptor beta chains share one sample of origin, sequenced in a study of T cell repertoires in cytomegalovirus infection. TCRdb recomputed calls from the reads with MiXCR, one row per CDR3 protein. This sample carries fewer than 300,000 distinct CDR3 sequences, 25% of them seen once, and the ten largest clones take more than 11%. The specimen was PBMCs. The receptors were sampled from a human donor in good health (CMV status not recorded). Some clones in this sample may be carry-over from other donors' samples.

The CDR3 is CSVGHQGYEQYF. The CDR3 DNA is TGCAGCGTTGGACACCAAGGGTACGAGCAGTACTTC. The V gene is TRBV29-1, the J gene TRBJ2-7, with D unresolved. With 4 bases removed from V and 4 bases from J, the gap between germline ends came to 11 bases. CDR3 length: 12 residues. The germline V gene encodes CDR1 SQVTM and CDR2 ANQGSEA.

This clonotype was counted at least ten times. CDR3 nucleotides: TGTGCCAGCAGCTTGTCTGACTCTGGGGCCAACGTCCTGACTTTC. Protein product: CASSLSDSGANVLTF. The chain joins TRBV7-3 to TRBJ2-6; D not resolved. Germline V lookup: CDR1 SGHTA, CDR2 FQGTGA. There are 15 residues in the CDR3. The V and J ends lost 3 bases and 0 bases respectively, with 6 bases between them. The variable domain in full, completed from reference TRBV7-3 and TRBJ2-6, reads GAGVSQTPSNKVTEKGKYVELRCDPISGHTALYWYRQSLGQGPEFLIYFQGTGAADDSGLPNDRFFAVRPEGSVSTLKIQRTERGDSAVYLCASSLSDSGANVLTFGAGSRLTVL.

This clonotype has at least ten counts. The chain combines TRBV12-3 or TRBV12-4 with TRBJ1-6; 7 bases match TRBD1. V dropped 5 bases and J dropped 6; count of bases not matched to a gene: 4. This CDR3 spans 14 amino acids. CDR3 in amino acids: CASSPWDSNSPLHF. The CDR3 region has the DNA TGTGCCAGCAGTCCATGGGACAGTAATTCACCCCTCCACTTT.

The gene calls are TRBV11-2 and TRBJ1-6; TRBD1 aligns across 7 bases. The CDR3 runs 17 residues. V lost 2 bases and J lost 7; bases outside the gene matches: 11. From germline, CDR1 is SGHAT and CDR2 FQNNGV. CDR3 region: CASSLYRGLAGNSPLHF. For the CDR3, the DNA is TGTGCCAGCAGCTTATACAGGGGACTGGCGGGAAATTCACCCCTCCACTTT. Variable domain in full (rest from reference TRBV11-2 and TRBJ1-6): EAGVAQSPRYKIIEKRQSVAFWCNPISGHATLYWYQQILGQGPKLLIQFQNNGVVDDSQLPKDRFSAERLKGVDSTLKIQPAKLEDSAVYLCASSLYRGLAGNSPLHFGNGTRLTVT.

The rearrangement joins TRBV6-6 to TRBJ2-3, with D perhaps TRBD1 (6 bases). V lost 7 bases and J lost 0, with 14 bases in between. The CDR3 is 15 amino acids. In germline, CDR1 is MNHNY, CDR2 SVGAGI (reference sequence). This CDR3 is CASITQGASTDTQYF. The CDR3 DNA sequence: TGTGCCAGCATCACACAGGGAGCTAGCACAGATACGCAGTATTTT.

The V gene is TRBV7-2, the J gene TRBJ2-1; 7 nucleotides match TRBD2. The CDR3 has 14 residues. From germline, CDR1 is SGHTA and CDR2 FQGNSA. J gave up 3 bases and V 8 bases, and 7 bases lay outside the gene matches. The CDR3 spells CASVGTILYNEQFF. The DNA for the CDR3 is TGTGCCAGCGTTGGGACTATACTCTACAATGAGCAGTTCTTC.

This clonotype was counted ten times or more. The V gene is TRBV7-2, the J gene TRBJ2-3; the D gene is possibly TRBD2 (6 bases). Trimming removed 5 bases from V and 6 bases from J, with 18 bases in between. This CDR3 spans 15 amino acids. Germline V gives CDR1 SGHTA, CDR2 FQGNSA. CDR3 nucleotides: TGTGCCAGCAGCCCCGTTCAGTCAGCGGGCGATACGCAGTATTTT. This sequence encodes CASSPVQSAGDTQYF.

This clonotype was counted ten times or more. J is TRBJ2-1 and V is TRBV27; D ambiguous. This CDR3 has 16 amino acids. Between the trimmed V and J ends, which lost 3 bases and 0 bases, there was a span of 12 bases. Germline CDR1 and CDR2: MNHEY and SMNVEV (reference sequence). For the CDR3, the DNA is TGTGCCAGCAGTTTGAGACGGACGAACTCCTACAATGAGCAGTTCTTC. Translated, it gives CASSLRRTNSYNEQFF.

This clonotype was observed a handful of times. CDR3 sequence (DNA): TGTGCCAGCAGGCCACCGGGACAGGGGAATCAGCCCCAGCATTTT. It translates to CASRPPGQGNQPQHF. The chain combines TRBV28 with TRBJ1-5, with 10 bases lining up with TRBD1. The junction had 6 bases not matched to a gene; V was cut back by 6 bases and J by 4 bases. The CDR3 contains 15 residues. Germline CDR1 MDHEN, CDR2 SYDVKM.

This clonotype was detected only a few times. V gene TRBV6-2 or TRBV6-3 combines with J gene TRBJ2-1; D remains unclear. The germline V gene encodes CDR1 MNHEY and CDR2 SVGEGT. The V end lost 4 bases, the J end lost 0 bases, and 7 bases lay between the germline ends. This CDR3 has 14 residues. Written as DNA, the CDR3 is TGTGCCAGCAGTTTAATTAGCTCCTACAATGAGCAGTTCTTC. It translates to CASSLISSYNEQFF.

This clonotype was observed a single time. This chain connects TRBV11-2 to TRBJ2-2; the match to TRBD1 covers 9 bases. The CDR3 is 13 amino acids. V was clipped by 2 bases and J by 13 bases; unmatched bases: 5. Per the germline V gene, CDR1 is SGHAT and CDR2 is FQNNGV. CDR3 DNA sequence: TGTGCCAGCAGCTTATTACAGGGGGCCTCGCTGTTTTTT. It is translated as CASSLLQGASLFF.

This clonotype was picked up many times. V is TRBV6-1 and J is TRBJ2-5, with a tentative D call TRBD1 (5 bases). Germline CDR1 and CDR2: MNHNS and SASEGT. Between the trimmed V and J ends, which lost 8 bases and 4 bases, there was a span of 17 bases. The CDR3 totals 14 residues. CDR3 residues: CASRDRITIETQYF. The CDR3 DNA sequence: TGTGCCAGCCGCGACAGAATCACGATAGAGACCCAGTACTTC.

In this sample, this clonotype turned up a few times. CDR3 nucleotide sequence: TGTGCCAGCAGTTTTACAGTCTCTGGAAACACCATATATTTT. Translation: CASSFTVSGNTIYF. The rearrangement links TRBV28 to TRBJ1-3; the D is unclear. Germline V CDR1 and CDR2: MDHEN, SYDVKM. The CDR3 sequence is 14 residues long. The V end lost 3 bases, the J end lost 0 bases, and 6 bases lay between the germline ends.

This clonotype has just a few counts. In DNA, the CDR3 is TGTGCCAGCAGCCCTCGAGCCTACAATGAGCAGTTCTTC. Translating it yields CASSPRAYNEQFF. This sequence joins TRBV6-5 and TRBJ2-1; D is unresolved. There are 13 residues in the CDR3. Trimming stripped 6 bases from V and 2 bases from J, with 8 bases between. Germline CDR1 and CDR2: MNHEY and SVGAGI.

This clonotype was counted between two and nine times. The V gene is TRBV5-1, the J gene TRBJ2-1, with D maybe TRBD2 (7 bases). V was trimmed by 0 bases and J by 9 bases, leaving 10 bases between them. CDR1 is SGHRS, CDR2 YFSETQ, per germline. The CDR3 is made up of 13 amino acids. CDR3 DNA: TGCGCCAGCAGCTTGGGAGGGGGGGGTGAGCAGTTCTTC. Its translation is CASSLGGGGEQFF.

J is TRBJ2-2 and V is TRBV5-1, with 7 bases aligning to TRBD1. V shed 3 bases, J shed 4 bases, and the junction held 6 bases outside the gene matches. Germline V gene sequence: CDR1 SGHRS, CDR2 YFSETQ. The length of the CDR3 is 15 residues. The CDR3 region has the DNA TGCGCCAGCAGCTGGGGACAGCCCGCCACCGGGGAGCTGTTTTTT. The encoded protein is CASSWGQPATGELFF. Full variable domain (outside the CDR3, taken from reference TRBV5-1 and TRBJ2-2): KAGVTQTPRYLIKTRGQQVTLSCSPISGHRSVSWYQQTPGQGLQFLFEYFSETQRNKGNFPGRFSGRQFSNSRSEMNVSTLELGDSALYLCASSWGQPATGELFFGEGSRLTVL.

This clonotype was observed many times. The chain employs TRBV7-9 and TRBJ1-2; 8 positions match TRBD1. V shed 5 bases, J shed 5 bases, and the junction held 13 bases outside the gene matches. CDR1 SEHNR and CDR2 FQNEAQ come from the germline V gene (reference sequence). This CDR3 is 16 amino acids long. The CDR3 region is CASSLKPDRDGYGYTF. The CDR3 DNA sequence: TGTGCCAGCAGCCTGAAGCCGGACAGGGATGGGTATGGCTACACCTTC. Supplemented by reference TRBV7-9 and TRBJ1-2, the full variable domain reads DTGVSQNPRHKITKRGQNVTFRCDPISEHNRLYWYRQTLGQGPEFLTYFQNEAQLEKSRLLSDRFSAERPKGSFSTLEIQRTEQGDSAMYLCASSLKPDRDGYGYTFGSGTRLTVV.

This clonotype was detected many times. The genes are TRBV7-9 and TRBJ2-5; D may be TRBD1 (6 bases). CDR1 is SEHNR and CDR2 is FQNEAQ in the germline V gene (reference sequence). The CDR3 loop spans 15 amino acids. Deletions cut 1 base from V and 3 bases from J, with 12 bases between. CDR3 DNA sequence: TGTGCCAGCAGCTTAGGCGGACAGACTGAAGAGACCCAGTACTTC. Its translation is CASSLGGQTEETQYF.

This clonotype was observed a few times. The rearrangement joins TRBV28 to TRBJ1-5; possible D gene TRBD1, 5 bases. The CDR3 sequence is 10 residues long. V gave up 11 bases and J gave up 5 bases, with 7 bases separating them. The V gene's germline CDR1 is MDHEN and CDR2 SYDVKM. The CDR3 coding sequence is TGTGCCGGGGGGTATCAGCCCCAGCATTTT. It is translated as CAGGYQPQHF.

The gene calls are TRBV5-1 and TRBJ1-2; D remains ambiguous. The CDR3 totals 14 residues. V was clipped by 0 bases and J by 2 bases, with 8 bases between them. Germline values: CDR1 SGHRS, CDR2 YFSETQ. The CDR3 loop reads CASSLEQANYGYTF. In DNA, the CDR3 is TGCGCCAGCAGCTTGGAGCAGGCAAACTATGGCTACACCTTC.

This clonotype was seen many times. V and J are TRBV6-2 or TRBV6-3 and TRBJ2-1; D possibly matches TRBD1 or TRBD2 (5 bases each). V shed 5 bases and J shed 8 bases, with 25 bases lying between them. CDR1 MNHEY and CDR2 SVGEGT come from the germline V gene. This CDR3 is 17 amino acids long. CDR3 sequence: CASSHPERQRIMDEQFF. The CDR3 nucleotides read TGTGCCAGCAGTCACCCCGAGCGACAGCGGATAATGGATGAGCAGTTCTTC.

In its sample, this clonotype was seen many times. The rearrangement joins TRBV28 to TRBJ2-1; D gene ambiguous. This CDR3 has 12 amino acids. The germline V and J ends were trimmed by 4 bases and 9 bases, with 10 bases remaining between them. Germline V gives CDR1 MDHEN, CDR2 SYDVKM. In DNA form, the CDR3 reads TGTGCCAGCAGTTCCCCGGCTTTTGAGCAGTTCTTC. This gives the protein CASSSPAFEQFF.

This sequence joins TRBV7-9 and TRBJ2-6, with TRBD1 as a possible D gene (6 bases). Germline values: CDR1 SEHNR, CDR2 FQNEAQ (reference sequence). There are 19 residues in the CDR3. V dropped 5 bases and J dropped 1 base, with 21 bases sitting between them. CDR3 nucleotide sequence: TGTGCCAGCAGCCCCCCTAAAGTCGGCAGGGGATCTGGGGCCAACGTCCTGACTTTC. This sequence encodes CASSPPKVGRGSGANVLTF.

This clonotype was seen only a few times. The chain employs TRBV11-2 and TRBJ2-7; D may be TRBD2 (5 bases). CDR1 and CDR2 (germline): SGHAT, FQNNGV. V was cut by 6 bases and J by 0 bases, with 15 bases left in between. The CDR3 covers 15 residues. The CDR3 sequence: CASSFTASSSYEQYF. The CDR3 DNA reads TGTGCCAGCAGTTTTACAGCTAGCAGCTCCTACGAGCAGTACTTC.

The chain has TRBV7-9 and TRBJ2-7; tentative D call: TRBD2 (5 bases). The CDR3 totals 14 residues. CDR1 is SEHNR, CDR2 FQNEAQ, per germline (reference sequence). The ends were cut back, 2 bases at V and 9 bases at J, with 17 bases in the middle. CDR3 DNA sequence: TGTGCCAGCAGCTTAACAGTGGGTATCGAGGGGCAGTACTTC. This sequence encodes CASSLTVGIEGQYF.

This clonotype was seen only a few times. The chain couples TRBV14 to TRBJ1-1; TRBD1 is a possible D gene (5 bases). The CDR3 is 15 amino acids. Trimming stripped 3 bases from V and 6 bases from J, with 17 bases between. CDR1 is SGHDN and CDR2 is FVKESK in the germline V gene. The DNA for the CDR3 is TGTGCCAGCAGCCACCTCAACCCGGGGGGTGCTGAAGCTTTCTTT. The encoded protein is CASSHLNPGGAEAFF.

This chain uses TRBV20-1 with TRBJ2-1, with 11 bases identical to TRBD2. Looked up from germline, CDR1 is DFQATT and CDR2 is SNEGSKA (reference sequence). This CDR3 region has 13 residues. Losses at the gene ends were 7 bases for V and 10 bases for J; bases not matched to a gene: 9. Here the CDR3 DNA reads TGCAGTGGTACGGGACTAGCGGAGGGAGAGCAGTTCTTC. Protein: CSGTGLAEGEQFF.